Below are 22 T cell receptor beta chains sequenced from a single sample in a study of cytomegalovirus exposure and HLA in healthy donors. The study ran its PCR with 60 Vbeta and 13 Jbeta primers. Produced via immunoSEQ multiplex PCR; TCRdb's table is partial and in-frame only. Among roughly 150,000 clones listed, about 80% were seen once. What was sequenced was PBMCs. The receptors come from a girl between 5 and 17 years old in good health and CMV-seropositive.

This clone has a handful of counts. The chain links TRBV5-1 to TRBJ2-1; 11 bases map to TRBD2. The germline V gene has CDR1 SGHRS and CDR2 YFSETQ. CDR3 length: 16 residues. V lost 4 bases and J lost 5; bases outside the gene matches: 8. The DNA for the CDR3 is TGCGCCAGCAGCACAACTAGCGGGAGATCTAACAATGAGCAGTTCTTC. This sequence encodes CASSTTSGRSNNEQFF.

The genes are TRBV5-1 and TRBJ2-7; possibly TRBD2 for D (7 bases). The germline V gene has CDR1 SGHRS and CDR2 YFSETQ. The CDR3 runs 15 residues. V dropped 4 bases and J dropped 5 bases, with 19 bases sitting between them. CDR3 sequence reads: CASSGGTSAADEQYF. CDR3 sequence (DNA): TGCGCCAGCAGCGGGGGCACTAGCGCCGCCGACGAGCAGTACTTC.

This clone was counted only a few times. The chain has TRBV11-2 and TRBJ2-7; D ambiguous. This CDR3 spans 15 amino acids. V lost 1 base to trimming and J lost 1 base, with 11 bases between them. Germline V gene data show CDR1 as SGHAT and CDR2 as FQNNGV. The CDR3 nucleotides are TGTGCCAGCAGCTTAGGTCGGCAGGAATCCTACGAGCAGTACTTC. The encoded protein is CASSLGRQESYEQYF.

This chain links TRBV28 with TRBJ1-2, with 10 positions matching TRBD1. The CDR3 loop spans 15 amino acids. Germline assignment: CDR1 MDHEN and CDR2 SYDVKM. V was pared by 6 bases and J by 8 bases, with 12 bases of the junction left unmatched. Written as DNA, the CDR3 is TGTGCCAGCAGGGAATATCGACAGGGGGCTCGAGGCTACACCTTC. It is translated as CASREYRQGARGYTF.

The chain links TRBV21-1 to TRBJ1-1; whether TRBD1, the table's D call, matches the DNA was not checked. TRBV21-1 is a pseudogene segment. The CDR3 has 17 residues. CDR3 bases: TGTGCCAGCAGCAAAGTTTCGGCAGGGGGTAGGGGCACTGAAGCTTTCTTT. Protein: CASSKVSAGGRGTEAFF.

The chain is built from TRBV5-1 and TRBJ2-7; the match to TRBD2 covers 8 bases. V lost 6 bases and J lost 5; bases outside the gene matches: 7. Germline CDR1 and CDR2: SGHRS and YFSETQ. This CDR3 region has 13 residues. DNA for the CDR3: TGCGCCAGCAAGGAACTAGCGGTGGACGAGCAGTACTTC. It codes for CASKELAVDEQYF. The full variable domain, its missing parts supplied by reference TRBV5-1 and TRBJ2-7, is KAGVTQTPRYLIKTRGQQVTLSCSPISGHRSVSWYQQTPGQGLQFLFEYFSETQRNKGNFPGRFSGRQFSNSRSEMNVSTLELGDSALYLCASKELAVDEQYFGPGTRLTVT.

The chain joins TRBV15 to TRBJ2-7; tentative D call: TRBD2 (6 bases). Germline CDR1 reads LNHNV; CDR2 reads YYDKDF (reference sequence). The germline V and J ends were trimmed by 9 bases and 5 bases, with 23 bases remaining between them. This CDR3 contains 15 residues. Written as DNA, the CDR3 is TGTGCCACTACACCGACTCCCGGGGCTAGCGACGAGCAGTACTTC. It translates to CATTPTPGASDEQYF.

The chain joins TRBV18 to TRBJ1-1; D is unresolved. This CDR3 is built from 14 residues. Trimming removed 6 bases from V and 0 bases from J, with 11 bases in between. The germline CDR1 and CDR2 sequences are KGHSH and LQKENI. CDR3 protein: CASSWTEMNTEAFF. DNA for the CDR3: TGTGCCAGCTCGTGGACTGAGATGAACACTGAAGCTTTCTTT.

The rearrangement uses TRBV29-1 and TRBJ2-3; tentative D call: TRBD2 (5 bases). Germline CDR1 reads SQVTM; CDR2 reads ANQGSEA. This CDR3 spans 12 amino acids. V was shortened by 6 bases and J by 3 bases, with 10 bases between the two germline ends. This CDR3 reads CSVASGTDTQYF. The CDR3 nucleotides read TGCAGCGTAGCCAGCGGAACAGATACGCAGTATTTT.

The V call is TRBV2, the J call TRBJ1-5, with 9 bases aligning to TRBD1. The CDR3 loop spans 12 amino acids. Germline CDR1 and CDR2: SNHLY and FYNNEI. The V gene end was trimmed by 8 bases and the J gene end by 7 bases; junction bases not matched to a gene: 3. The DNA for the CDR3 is TGTGCCAGCTCGGGACAGGGACAGCCCCAGCATTTT. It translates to CASSGQGQPQHF.

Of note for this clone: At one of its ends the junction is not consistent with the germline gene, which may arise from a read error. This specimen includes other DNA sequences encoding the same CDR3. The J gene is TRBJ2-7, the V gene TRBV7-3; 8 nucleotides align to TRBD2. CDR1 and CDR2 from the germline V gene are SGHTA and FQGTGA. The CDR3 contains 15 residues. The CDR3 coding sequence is TGCGCCAGCAGCTTATGGGGCGGGGGGTACCACGAGCAGTACTTC. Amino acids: CASSLWGGGYHEQYF. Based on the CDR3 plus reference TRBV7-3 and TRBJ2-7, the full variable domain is GAGVSQTPSNKVTEKGKYVELRCDPISGHTALYWYRQSLGQGPEFLIYFQGTGAADDSGLPNDRFFAVRPEGSVSTLKIQRTERGDSAVYLCASSLWGGGYHEQYFGPGTRLTVT.

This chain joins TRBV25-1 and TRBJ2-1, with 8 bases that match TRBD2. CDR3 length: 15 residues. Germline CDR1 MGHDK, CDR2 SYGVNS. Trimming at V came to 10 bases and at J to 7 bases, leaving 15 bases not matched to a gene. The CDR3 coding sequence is TGTGCCACTACGCGGAGGGACGGGGGGGCAAATGAGCAGTTCTTC. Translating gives CATTRRDGGANEQFF.

The CDR3 coding sequence is TGTGCCAGCAGCCCTCAACTTGACAGGAATGAAGCTTTCTTT. Residues: CASSPQLDRNEAFF. J is TRBJ1-1 and V is TRBV4-2; D might be TRBD1 (6 bases). This CDR3 spans 14 amino acids. V lost 4 bases and J 7 bases, leaving 16 bases between the germline ends. CDR1 is LGHNA, CDR2 YNFKEQ, per germline.

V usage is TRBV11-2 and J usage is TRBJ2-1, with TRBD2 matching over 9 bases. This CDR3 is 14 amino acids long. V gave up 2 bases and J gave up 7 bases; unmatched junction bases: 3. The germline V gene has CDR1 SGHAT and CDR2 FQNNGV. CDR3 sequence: CASSLPGLANEQFF. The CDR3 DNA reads TGTGCCAGCAGCTTACCGGGACTAGCAAATGAGCAGTTCTTC.

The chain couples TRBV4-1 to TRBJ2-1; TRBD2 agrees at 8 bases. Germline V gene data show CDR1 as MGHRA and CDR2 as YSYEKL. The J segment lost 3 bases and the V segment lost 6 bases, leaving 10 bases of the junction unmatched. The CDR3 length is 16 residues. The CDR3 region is CASRPVAGGLYNEQFF. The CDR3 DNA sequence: TGCGCCAGCAGACCTGTGGCGGGAGGCCTCTACAATGAGCAGTTCTTC.

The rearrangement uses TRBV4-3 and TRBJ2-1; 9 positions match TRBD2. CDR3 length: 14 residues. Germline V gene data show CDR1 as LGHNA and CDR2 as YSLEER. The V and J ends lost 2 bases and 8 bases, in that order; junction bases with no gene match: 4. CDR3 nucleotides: TGCGCCAGCAGCCAAAGTGGCGGGGGGGATGAGCAGTTCTTC. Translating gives CASSQSGGGDEQFF.

The CDR3 DNA follows: TGTGCCAGCAGTTTGGTCGGGACAGGATCCTACGAGCAGTACTTC. Its translation is CASSLVGTGSYEQYF. V gene TRBV28 combines with J gene TRBJ2-7; 8 bases map to TRBD1. This CDR3 contains 15 residues. The V and J ends lost 3 bases and 1 base, in that order; junction bases with no gene match: 5. In germline, CDR1 is MDHEN, CDR2 SYDVKM.

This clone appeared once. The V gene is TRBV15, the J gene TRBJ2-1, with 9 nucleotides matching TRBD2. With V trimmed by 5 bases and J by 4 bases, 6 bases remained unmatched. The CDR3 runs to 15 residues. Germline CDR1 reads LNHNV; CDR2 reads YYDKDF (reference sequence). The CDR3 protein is CATSPVSGRYNEQFF. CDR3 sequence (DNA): TGTGCCACCAGCCCCGTTAGCGGGAGATACAATGAGCAGTTCTTC.

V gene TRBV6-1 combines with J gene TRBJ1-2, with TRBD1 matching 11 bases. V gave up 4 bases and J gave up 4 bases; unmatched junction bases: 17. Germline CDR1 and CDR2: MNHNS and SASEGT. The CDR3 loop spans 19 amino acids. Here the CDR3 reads CASSGDPKDRGRVFYGYTF. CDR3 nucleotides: TGTGCCAGCAGTGGGGATCCCAAGGACAGGGGGCGCGTATTCTATGGCTACACCTTC.

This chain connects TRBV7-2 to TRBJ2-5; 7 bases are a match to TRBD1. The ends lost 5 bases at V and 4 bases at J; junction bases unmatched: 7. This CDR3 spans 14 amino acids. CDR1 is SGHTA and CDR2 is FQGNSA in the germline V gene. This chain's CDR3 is CASSLTGAGETQYF. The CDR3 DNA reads TGTGCCAGCAGCCTTACAGGGGCGGGAGAGACCCAGTACTTC.

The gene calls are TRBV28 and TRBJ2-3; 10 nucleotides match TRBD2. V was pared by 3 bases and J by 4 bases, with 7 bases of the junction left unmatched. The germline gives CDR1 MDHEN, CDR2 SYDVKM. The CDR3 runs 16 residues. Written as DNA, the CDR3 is TGTGCCAGCAGTTTTTTTGGGCTAGCGGGAGCAGATACGCAGTATTTT. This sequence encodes CASSFFGLAGADTQYF.

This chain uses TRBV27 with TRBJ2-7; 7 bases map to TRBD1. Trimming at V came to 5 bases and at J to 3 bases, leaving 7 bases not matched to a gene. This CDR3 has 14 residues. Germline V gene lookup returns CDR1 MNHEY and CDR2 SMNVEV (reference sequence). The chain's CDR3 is CASSPGQTVYEQYF. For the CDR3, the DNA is TGTGCCAGCAGTCCGGGACAGACTGTCTACGAGCAGTACTTC.